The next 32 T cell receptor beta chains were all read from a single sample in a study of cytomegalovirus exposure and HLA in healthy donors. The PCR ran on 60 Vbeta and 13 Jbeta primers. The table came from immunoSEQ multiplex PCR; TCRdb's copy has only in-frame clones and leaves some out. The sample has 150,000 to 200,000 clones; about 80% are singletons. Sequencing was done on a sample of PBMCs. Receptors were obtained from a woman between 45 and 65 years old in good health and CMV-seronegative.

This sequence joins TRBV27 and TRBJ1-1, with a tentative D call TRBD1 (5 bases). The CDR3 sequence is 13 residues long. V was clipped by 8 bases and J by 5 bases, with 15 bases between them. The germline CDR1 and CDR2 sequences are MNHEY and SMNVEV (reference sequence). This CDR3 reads CASSSLGGTEAFF. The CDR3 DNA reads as TGTGCCAGCTCAAGCCTGGGGGGAACTGAAGCTTTCTTT.

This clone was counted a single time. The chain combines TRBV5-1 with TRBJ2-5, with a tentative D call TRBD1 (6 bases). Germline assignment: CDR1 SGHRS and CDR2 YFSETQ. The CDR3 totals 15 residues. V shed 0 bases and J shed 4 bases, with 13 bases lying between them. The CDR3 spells CASSLDTGFGETQYF. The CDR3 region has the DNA TGCGCCAGCAGCTTGGACACAGGGTTCGGAGAGACCCAGTACTTC. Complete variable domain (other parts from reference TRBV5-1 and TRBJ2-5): KAGVTQTPRYLIKTRGQQVTLSCSPISGHRSVSWYQQTPGQGLQFLFEYFSETQRNKGNFPGRFSGRQFSNSRSEMNVSTLELGDSALYLCASSLDTGFGETQYFGPGTRLLVL.

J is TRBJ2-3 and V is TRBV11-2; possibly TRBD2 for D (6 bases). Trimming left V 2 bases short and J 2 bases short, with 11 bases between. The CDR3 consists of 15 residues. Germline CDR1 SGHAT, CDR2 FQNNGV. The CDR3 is CASSLWDSPTDTQYF. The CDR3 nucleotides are TGTGCCAGCAGCTTATGGGACTCACCCACAGATACGCAGTATTTT.

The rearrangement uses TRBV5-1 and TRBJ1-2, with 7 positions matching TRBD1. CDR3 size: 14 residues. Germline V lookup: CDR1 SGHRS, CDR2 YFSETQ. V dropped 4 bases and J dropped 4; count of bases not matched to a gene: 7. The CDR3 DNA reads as TGCGCCAGCAGCCAACAGGGACAGAGCTATGGCTACACCTTC. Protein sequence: CASSQQGQSYGYTF.

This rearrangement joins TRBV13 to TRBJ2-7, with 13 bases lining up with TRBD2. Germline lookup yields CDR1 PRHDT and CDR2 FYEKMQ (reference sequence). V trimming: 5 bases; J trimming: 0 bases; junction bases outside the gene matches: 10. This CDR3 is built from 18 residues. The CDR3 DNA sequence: TGTGCCAGCAGCCCCGGAAAACTAGCGGGAGGGGCCTCCTACGAGCAGTACTTC. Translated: CASSPGKLAGGASYEQYF. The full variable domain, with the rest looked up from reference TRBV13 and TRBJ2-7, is AAGVIQSPRHLIKEKRETATLKCYPIPRHDTVYWYQQGPGQDPQFLISFYEKMQSDKGSIPDRFSAQQFSDYHSELNMSSLELGDSALYFCASSPGKLAGGASYEQYFGPGTRLTVT.

CDR3 in amino acids: CASSPLGQGEYGYTF. The CDR3 region has the DNA TGTGCCAGCTCACCACTGGGACAGGGGGAATATGGCTACACCTTC. V gene TRBV18 combines with J gene TRBJ1-2; 11 nucleotides align to TRBD1. The CDR3 consists of 15 residues. Per the germline V gene, CDR1 is KGHSH and CDR2 is LQKENI. After removal of 1 base from V and 5 bases from J, the junction contained 3 bases not matched to a gene.

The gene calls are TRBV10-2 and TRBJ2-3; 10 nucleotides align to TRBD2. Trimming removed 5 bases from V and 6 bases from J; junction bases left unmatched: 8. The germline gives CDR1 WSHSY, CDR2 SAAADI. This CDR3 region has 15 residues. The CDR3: CASSYLAGDFDTQYF. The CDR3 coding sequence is TGCGCCAGCAGTTACCTAGCGGGAGATTTTGATACGCAGTATTTT.

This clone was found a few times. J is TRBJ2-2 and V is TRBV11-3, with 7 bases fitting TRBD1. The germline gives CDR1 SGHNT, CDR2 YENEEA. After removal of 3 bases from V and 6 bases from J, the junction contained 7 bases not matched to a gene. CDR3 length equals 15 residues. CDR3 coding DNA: TGTGCCAGCAGCTTCGCGTCAAGGGGGCCCGGGGAGCTGTTTTTT. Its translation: CASSFASRGPGELFF. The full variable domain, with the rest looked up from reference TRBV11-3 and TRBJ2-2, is EAGVVQSPRYKIIEKKQPVAFWCNPISGHNTLYWYLQNLGQGPELLIRYENEEAVDDSQLPKDRFSAERLKGVDSTLKIQPAELGDSAVYLCASSFASRGPGELFFGEGSRLTVL.

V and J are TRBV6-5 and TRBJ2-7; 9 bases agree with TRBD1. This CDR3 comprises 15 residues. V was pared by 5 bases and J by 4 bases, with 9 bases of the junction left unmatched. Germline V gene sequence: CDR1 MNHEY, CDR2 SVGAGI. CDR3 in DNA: TGTGCCAGCAGTCCCCCCGGGACAGGGTCATACGAGCAGTACTTC. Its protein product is CASSPPGTGSYEQYF.

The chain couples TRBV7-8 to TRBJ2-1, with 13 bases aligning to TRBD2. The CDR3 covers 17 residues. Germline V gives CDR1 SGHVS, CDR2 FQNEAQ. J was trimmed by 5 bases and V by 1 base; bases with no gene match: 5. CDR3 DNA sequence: TGTGCCAGCAGCTTAGGGGTAGGACTAGCGGGAGACAATGAGCAGTTCTTC. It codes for CASSLGVGLAGDNEQFF.

In nucleotides, the CDR3 is TGTGCCAGCAGTCCACCCCGCCCGGGCAGGGAAAATCAGCCCCAGCATTTT. It yields the protein CASSPPRPGRENQPQHF. This chain uses TRBV28 with TRBJ1-5, with D perhaps TRBD1 (5 bases). Germline assignment: CDR1 MDHEN and CDR2 SYDVKM. The CDR3 sequence is 17 residues long. The germline V and J ends were trimmed by 5 bases and 4 bases, with 21 bases remaining between them.

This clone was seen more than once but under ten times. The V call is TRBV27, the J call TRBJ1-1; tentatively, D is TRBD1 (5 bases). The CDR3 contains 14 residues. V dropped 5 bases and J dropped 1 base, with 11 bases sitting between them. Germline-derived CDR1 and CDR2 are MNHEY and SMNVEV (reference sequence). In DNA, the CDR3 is TGTGCCAGCAGTCCCTGGAGGGGGAACACTGAAGCTTTCTTT. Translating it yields CASSPWRGNTEAFF.

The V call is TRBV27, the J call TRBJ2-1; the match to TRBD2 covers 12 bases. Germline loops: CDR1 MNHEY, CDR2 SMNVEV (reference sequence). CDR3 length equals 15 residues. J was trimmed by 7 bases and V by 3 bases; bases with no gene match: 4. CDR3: CASSFGLAGRNEQFF. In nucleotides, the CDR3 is TGTGCCAGCAGTTTTGGACTAGCGGGAAGAAATGAGCAGTTCTTC.

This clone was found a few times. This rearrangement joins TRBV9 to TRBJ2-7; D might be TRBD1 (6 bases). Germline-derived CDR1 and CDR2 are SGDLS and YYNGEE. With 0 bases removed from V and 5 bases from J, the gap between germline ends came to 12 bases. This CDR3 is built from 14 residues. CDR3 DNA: TGTGCCAGCAGCGTAGAAGGGGCAGGGGACGAGCAGTACTTC. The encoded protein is CASSVEGAGDEQYF.

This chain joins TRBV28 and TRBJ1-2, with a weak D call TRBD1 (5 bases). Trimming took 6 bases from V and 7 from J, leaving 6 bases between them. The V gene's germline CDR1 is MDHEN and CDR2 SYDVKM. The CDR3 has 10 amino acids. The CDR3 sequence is CASRQVGYTF. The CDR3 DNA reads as TGTGCCAGCAGACAGGTTGGCTACACCTTC.

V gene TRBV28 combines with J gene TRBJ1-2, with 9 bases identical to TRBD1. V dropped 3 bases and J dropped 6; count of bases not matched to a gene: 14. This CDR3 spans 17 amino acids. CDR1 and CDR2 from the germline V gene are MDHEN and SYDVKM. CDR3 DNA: TGTGCCAGCAGTTTCTACGGGACAGGGAGACTGGGGAATGGCTACACCTTC. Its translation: CASSFYGTGRLGNGYTF.

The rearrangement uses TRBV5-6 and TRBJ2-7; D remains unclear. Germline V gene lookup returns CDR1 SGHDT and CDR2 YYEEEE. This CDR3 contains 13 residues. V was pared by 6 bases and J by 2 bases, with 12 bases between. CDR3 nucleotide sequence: TGTGCCAGCACCGTGGCAGGAACCTACGAGCAGTACTTC. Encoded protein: CASTVAGTYEQYF.

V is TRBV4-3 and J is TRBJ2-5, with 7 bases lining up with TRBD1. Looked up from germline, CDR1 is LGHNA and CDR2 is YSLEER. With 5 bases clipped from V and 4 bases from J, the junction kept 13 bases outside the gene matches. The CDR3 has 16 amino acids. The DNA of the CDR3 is TGCGCCAGCAGCGCGGACCCAACAGGGGACCTAGAGACCCAGTACTTC. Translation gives CASSADPTGDLETQYF.

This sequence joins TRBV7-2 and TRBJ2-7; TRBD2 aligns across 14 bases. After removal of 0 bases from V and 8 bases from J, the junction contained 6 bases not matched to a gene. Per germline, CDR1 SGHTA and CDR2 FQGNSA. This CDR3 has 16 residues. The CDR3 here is CASSLARLAGGPKQYF. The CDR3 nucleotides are TGTGCCAGCAGCTTAGCGAGACTAGCGGGAGGGCCTAAGCAGTACTTC.

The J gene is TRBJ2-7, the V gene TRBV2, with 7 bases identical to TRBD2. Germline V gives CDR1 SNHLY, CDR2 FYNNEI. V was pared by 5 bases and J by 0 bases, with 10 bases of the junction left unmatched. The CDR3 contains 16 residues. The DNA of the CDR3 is TGTGCCAGCAGTTCCCCTTCCGGGACTACCTCCTACGAGCAGTACTTC. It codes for CASSSPSGTTSYEQYF.

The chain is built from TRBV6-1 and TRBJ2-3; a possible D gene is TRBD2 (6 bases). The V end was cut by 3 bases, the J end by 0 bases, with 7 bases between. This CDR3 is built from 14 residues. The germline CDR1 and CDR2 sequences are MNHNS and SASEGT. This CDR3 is CASSDGGSTDTQYF. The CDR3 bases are TGTGCCAGCAGTGACGGGGGTAGCACAGATACGCAGTATTTT.

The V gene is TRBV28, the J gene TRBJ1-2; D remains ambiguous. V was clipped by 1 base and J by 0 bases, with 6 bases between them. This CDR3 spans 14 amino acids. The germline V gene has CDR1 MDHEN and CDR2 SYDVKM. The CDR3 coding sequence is TGTGCCAGCAGTTTATTATCGGCTAACTATGGCTACACCTTC. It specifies CASSLLSANYGYTF.

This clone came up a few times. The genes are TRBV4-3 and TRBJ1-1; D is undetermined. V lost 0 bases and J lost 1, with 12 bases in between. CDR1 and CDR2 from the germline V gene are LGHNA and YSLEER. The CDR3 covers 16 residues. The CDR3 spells CASSQDRLRKNTEAFF. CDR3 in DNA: TGCGCCAGCAGCCAAGATCGGTTAAGAAAGAACACTGAAGCTTTCTTT.

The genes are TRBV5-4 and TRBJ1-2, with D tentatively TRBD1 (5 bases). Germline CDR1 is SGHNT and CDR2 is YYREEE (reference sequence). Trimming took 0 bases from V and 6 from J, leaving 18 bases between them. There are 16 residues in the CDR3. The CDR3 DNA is TGTGCCAGCAGCTTGGCCGCAGCGGGGGTCCGTCATGGCTACACCTTC. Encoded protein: CASSLAAAGVRHGYTF.

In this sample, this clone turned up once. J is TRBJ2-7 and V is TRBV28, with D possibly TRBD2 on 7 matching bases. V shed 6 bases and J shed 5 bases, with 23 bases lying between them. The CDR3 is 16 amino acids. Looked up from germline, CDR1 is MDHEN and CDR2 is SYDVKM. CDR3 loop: CASSPWVGGPIHEQYF. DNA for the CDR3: TGTGCCAGCAGCCCCTGGGTGGGGGGGCCCATCCACGAGCAGTACTTC.

The CDR3 loop reads CASSLLAGGRSGELFF. In DNA, the CDR3 is TGTGCCAGCAGTCTTCTAGCGGGGGGGCGGTCCGGGGAGCTGTTTTTT. V is TRBV7-2 and J is TRBJ2-2, with 12 positions matching TRBD2. The germline gives CDR1 SGHTA, CDR2 FQGNSA. The CDR3 consists of 16 residues. V shed 6 bases, J shed 6 bases, and the junction held 8 bases outside the gene matches.

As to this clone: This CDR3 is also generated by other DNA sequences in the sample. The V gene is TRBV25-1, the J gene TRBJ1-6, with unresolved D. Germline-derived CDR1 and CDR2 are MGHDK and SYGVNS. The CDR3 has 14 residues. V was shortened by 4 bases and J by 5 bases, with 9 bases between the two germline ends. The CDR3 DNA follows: TGTGCCAGCAGTGCGTACAGAGATAATTCACCCCTCCACTTT. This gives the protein CASSAYRDNSPLHF.

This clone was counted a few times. The CDR3 here is CASSSPGWRTHEQYF. As DNA, the CDR3 is TGTGCCAGCAGTTCCCCAGGGTGGCGGACCCACGAGCAGTACTTC. The rearrangement joins TRBV28 to TRBJ2-7, with TRBD1 as a possible D gene (5 bases). The germline V and J ends were trimmed by 4 bases and 5 bases, with 18 bases remaining between them. The CDR3 has 15 amino acids. Germline values: CDR1 MDHEN, CDR2 SYDVKM.

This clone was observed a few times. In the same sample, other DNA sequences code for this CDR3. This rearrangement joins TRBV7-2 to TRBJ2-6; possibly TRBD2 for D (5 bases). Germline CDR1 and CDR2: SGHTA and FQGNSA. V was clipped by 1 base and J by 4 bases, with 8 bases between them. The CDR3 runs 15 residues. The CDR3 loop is CASSLGGNGANVLTF. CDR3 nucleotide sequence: TGTGCCAGCAGCTTAGGAGGGAACGGGGCCAACGTCCTGACTTTC.

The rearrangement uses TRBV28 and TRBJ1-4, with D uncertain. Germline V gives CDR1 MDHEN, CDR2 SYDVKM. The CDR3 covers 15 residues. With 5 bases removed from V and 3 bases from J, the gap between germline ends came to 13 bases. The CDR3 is CASSLRGGSNEKLFF. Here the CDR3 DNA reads TGTGCCAGCAGTCTCCGGGGAGGGTCTAATGAAAAACTGTTTTTT.

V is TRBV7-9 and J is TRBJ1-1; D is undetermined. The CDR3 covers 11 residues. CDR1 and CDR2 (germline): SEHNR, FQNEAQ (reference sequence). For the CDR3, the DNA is TGTTCCATGACACTGAACACTGAAGCTTTCTTT. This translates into CSMTLNTEAFF.

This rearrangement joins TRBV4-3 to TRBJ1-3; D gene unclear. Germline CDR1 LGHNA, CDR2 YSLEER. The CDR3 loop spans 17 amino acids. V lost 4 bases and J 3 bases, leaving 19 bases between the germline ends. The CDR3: CASSRSDDGIFGNTIYF. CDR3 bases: TGCGCCAGCAGCCGCTCCGATGACGGGATATTTGGAAACACCATATATTTT.